This TCR beta chain was identified in a study of T cell changes during pregnancy in multiple sclerosis. Generated by immunoSEQ multiplex PCR, the TCRdb table keeps only in-frame clones and is missing some. The sample holds over 45,000 clones, over 80% seen once. The CDR3 sequence is 15 residues long. The germline V gene has CDR1 LNHDA and CDR2 SQIVND (reference sequence). V dropped 3 bases and J dropped 5; count of bases not matched to a gene: 8. The chain joins TRBV19 to TRBJ2-5; 8 bases map to TRBD1. The sample was CD4+ T cells from peripheral blood mononuclear cells, taken in the second trimester of pregnancy. This TCR came from a female donor in good health, enrolled as a control in a pregnancy study. This CDR3 is CASSMNLHRGETQYF. The CDR3 DNA reads TGTGCCAGTAGTATGAACCTCCACAGGGGGGAGACCCAGTACTTC.